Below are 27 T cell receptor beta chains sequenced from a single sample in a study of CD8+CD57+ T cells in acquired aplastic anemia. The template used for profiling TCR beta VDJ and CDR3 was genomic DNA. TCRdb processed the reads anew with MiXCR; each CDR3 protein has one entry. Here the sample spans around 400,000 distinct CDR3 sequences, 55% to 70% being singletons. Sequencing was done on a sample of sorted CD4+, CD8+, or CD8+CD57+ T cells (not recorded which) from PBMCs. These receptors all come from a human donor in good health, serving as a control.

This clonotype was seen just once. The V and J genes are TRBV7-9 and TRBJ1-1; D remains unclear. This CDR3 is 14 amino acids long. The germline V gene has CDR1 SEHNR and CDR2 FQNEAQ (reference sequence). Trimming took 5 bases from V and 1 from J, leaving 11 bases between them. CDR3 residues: CASSQLGGNTEAFF. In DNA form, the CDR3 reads TGTGCCAGCAGCCAGTTGGGTGGGAACACTGAAGCTTTCTTT.

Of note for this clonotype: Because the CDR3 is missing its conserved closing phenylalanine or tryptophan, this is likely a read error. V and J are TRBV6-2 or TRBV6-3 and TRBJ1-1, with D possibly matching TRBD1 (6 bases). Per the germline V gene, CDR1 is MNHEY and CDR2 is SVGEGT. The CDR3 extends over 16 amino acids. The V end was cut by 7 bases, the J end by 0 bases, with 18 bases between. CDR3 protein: CASIETGTRMNTEAFL. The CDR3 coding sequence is TGTGCCAGCATCGAGACCGGGACAAGGATGAACACTGAAGCTTTCCTT.

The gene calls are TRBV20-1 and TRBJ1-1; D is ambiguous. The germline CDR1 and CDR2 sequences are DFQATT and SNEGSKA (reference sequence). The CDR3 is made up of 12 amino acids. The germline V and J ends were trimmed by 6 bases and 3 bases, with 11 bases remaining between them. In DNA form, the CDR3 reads TGCAGTGCCAGGACGTGGGACACTGAAGCTTTCTTT. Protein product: CSARTWDTEAFF.

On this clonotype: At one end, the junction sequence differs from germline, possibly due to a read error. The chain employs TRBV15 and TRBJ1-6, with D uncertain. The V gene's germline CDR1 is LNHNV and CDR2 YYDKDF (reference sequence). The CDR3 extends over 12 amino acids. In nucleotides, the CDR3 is TGTGCCACCAGCAGAGATAACGGGCTCGAAAAATTT. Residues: CATSRDNGLEKF.

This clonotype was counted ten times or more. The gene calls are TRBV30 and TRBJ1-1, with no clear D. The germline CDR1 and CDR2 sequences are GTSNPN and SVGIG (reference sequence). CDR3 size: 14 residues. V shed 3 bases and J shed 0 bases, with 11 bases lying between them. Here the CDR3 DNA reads TGTGCCTGGAGGGGTCGACCCCTGAACACTGAAGCTTTCTTT. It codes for CAWRGRPLNTEAFF.

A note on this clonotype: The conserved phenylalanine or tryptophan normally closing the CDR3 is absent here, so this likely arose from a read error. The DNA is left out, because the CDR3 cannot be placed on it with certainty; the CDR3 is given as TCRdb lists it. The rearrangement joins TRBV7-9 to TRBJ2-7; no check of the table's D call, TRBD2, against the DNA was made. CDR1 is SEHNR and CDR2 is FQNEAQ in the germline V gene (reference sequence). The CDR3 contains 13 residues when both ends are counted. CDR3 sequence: CASSLWGGGDEYL.

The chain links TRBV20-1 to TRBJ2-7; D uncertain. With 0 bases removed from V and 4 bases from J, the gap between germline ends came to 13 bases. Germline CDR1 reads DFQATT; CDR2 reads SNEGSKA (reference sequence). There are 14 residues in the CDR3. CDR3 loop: CSARDKDGLYEQYF. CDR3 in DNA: TGCAGTGCTAGAGATAAAGACGGGTTATACGAGCAGTACTTC.

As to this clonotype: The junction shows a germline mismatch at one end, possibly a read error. CDR3 amino acids: CASSPGQGIYNSPF. The CDR3 region has the DNA TGTGCCAGCAGCCCAGGACAGGGTATTTATAATTCACCTTTT. This chain uses TRBV7-2 with TRBJ1-4, with TRBD1 identical over 8 bases. The CDR3 spans 14 residues. CDR1 is SGHTA and CDR2 is FQGNSA in the germline V gene.

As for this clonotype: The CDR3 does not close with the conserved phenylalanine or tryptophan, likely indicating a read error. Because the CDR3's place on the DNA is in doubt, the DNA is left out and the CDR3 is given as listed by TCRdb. This chain's CDR3 is CAIKEQGGSENEY. The V and J genes are TRBV7-2 and TRBJ2-7; the table names TRBD1, a call not compared with the DNA. The CDR3 has 13 amino acids, counting both end residues. CDR1 is SGHTA, CDR2 FQGNSA, per germline.

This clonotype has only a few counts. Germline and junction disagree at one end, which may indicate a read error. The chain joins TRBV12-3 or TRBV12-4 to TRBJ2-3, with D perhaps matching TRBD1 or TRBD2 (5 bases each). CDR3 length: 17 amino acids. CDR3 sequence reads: CASSRQSDGAITDTQYF. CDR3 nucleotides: TGTGCCAGCAGTCGACAGTCAGACGGGGCTATCACAGATACGCAGTACTTT.

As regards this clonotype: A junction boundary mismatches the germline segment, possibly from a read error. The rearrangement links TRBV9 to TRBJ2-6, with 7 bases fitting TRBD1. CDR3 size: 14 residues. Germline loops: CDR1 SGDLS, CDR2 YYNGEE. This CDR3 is CASSPQTGRQGDSF. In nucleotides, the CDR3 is TGTGCCAGCAGCCCGCAAACGGGTCGACAGGGAGACTCTTTC. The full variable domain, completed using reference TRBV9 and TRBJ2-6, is DSGVTQTPKHLITATGQRVTLRCSPRSGDLSVYWYQQSLDQGLQFLIQYYNGEERAKGNILERFSAQQFPDLHSELNLSSLELGDSALYFCASSPQTGRQGDSFGAGSRLTVL.

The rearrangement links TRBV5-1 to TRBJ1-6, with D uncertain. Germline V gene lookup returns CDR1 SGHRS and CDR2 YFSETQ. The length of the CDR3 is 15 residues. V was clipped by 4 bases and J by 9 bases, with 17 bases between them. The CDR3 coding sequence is TGCGCCAGCAGCCCCGCTCTGGGAACGGGTTCACCCCTCCACTTT. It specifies CASSPALGTGSPLHF.

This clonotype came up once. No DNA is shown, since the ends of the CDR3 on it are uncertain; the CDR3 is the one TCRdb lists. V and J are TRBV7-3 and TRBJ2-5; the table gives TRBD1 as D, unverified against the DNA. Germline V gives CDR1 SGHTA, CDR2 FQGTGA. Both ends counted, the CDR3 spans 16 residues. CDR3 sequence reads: CASRQVRYAVFWPQYF.

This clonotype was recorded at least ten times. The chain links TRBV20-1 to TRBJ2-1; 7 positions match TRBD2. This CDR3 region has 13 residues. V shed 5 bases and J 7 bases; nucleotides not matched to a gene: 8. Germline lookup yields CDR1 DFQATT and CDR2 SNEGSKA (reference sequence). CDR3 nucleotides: TGCAGTGCTGGACGAGGACTAGGGAATGAGCAGTTCTTC. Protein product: CSAGRGLGNEQFF.

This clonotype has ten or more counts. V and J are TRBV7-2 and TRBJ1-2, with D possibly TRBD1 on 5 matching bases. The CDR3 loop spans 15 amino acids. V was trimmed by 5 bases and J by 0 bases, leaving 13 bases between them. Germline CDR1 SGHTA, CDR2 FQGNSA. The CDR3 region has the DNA TGTGCCAGCAGCCCGGCGACAGAAGCTAACTATGGCTACACCTTC. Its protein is CASSPATEANYGYTF.

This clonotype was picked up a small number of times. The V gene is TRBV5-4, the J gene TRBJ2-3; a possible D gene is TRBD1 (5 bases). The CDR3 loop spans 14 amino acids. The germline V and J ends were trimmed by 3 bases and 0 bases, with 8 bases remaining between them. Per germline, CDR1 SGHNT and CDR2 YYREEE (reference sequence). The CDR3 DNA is TGTGCCAGCAGCTCCGACAGAAGCACAGATACGCAGTATTTT. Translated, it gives CASSSDRSTDTQYF.

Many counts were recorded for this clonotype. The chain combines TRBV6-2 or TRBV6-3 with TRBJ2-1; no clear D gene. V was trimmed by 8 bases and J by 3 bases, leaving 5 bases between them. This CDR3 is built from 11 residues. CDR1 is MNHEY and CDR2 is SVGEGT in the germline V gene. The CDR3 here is CASGRYNEQFF. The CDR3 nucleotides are TGTGCCAGCGGCCGCTACAATGAGCAGTTCTTC.

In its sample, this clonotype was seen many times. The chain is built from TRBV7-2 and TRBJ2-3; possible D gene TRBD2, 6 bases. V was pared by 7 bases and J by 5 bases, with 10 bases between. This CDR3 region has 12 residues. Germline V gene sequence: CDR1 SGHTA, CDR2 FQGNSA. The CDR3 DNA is TGTGCCAGCAATGGGGGGATAGATACGCAGTATTTT. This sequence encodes CASNGGIDTQYF. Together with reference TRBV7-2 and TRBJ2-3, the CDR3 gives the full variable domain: GAGVSQSPSNKVTEKGKDVELRCDPISGHTALYWYRQSLGQGLEFLIYFQGNSAPDKSGLPSDRFSAERTGGSVSTLTIQRTQQEDSAVYLCASNGGIDTQYFGPGTRLTVL.

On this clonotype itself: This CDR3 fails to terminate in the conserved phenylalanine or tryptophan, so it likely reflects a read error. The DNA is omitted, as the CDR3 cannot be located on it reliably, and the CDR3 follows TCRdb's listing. CDR3 residues: CASSLPQGQEPNY. V and J are TRBV7-6 and TRBJ1-5. The germline V gene has CDR1 SGHVS and CDR2 FNYEAQ. The CDR3 is 13 amino acids in total, end residues counted.

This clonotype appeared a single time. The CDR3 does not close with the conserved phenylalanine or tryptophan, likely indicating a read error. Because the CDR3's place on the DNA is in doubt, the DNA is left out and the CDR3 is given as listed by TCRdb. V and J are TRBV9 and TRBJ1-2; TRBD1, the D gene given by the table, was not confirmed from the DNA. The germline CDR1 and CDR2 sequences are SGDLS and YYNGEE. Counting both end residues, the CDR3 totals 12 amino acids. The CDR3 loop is CASSFRDSGRNY.

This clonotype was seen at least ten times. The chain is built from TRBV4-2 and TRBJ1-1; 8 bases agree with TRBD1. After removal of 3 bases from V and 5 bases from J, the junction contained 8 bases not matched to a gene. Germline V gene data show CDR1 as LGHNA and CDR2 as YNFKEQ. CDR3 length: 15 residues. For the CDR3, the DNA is TGTGCCAGCAGCCAGGATACAGGGGGAAGGACTGAAGCTTTCTTT. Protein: CASSQDTGGRTEAFF.

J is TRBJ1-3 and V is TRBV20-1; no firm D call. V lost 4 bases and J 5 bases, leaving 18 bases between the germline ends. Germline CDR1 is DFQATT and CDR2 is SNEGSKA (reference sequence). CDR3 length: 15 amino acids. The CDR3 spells CSATPSIGERNTIYF. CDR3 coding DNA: TGCAGTGCTACTCCCAGTATTGGTGAAAGAAACACCATATATTTT.

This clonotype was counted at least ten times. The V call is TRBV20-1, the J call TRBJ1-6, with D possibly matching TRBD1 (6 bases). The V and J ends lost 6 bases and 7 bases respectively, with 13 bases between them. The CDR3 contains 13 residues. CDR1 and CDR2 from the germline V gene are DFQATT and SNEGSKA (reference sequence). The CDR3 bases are TGCAGTGCCGGGGGGCAGGGAAATTCACCCCTCCACTTT. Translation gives CSAGGQGNSPLHF.

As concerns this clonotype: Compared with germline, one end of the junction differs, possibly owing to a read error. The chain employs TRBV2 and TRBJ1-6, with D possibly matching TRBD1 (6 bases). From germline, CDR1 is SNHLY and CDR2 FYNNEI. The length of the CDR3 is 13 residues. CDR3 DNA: TGTGCCGGGCGGGGGGCTGGCAATTCACCCCCCCACTTT. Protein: CAGRGAGNSPPHF.

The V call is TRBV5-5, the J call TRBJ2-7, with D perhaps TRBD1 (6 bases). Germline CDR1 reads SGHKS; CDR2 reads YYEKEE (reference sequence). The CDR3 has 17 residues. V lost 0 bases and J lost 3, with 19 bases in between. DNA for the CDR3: TGTGCCAGCAGCTTGGGGACAGCCAGCTACATCTACTACGAGCAGTACTTC. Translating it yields CASSLGTASYIYYEQYF. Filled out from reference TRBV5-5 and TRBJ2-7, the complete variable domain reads DAGVTQSPTHLIKTRGQQVTLRCSPISGHKSVSWYQQVLGQGPQFIFQYYEKEERGRGNFPDRFSARQFPNYSSELNVNALLLGDSALYLCASSLGTASYIYYEQYFGPGTRLTVT.

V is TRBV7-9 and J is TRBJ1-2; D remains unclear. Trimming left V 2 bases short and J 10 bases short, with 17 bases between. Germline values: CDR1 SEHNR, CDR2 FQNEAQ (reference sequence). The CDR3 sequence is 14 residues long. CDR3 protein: CASSLSAATYDYTF. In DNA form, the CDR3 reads TGTGCCAGCAGCTTATCAGCCGCCACCTACGACTACACCTTC.

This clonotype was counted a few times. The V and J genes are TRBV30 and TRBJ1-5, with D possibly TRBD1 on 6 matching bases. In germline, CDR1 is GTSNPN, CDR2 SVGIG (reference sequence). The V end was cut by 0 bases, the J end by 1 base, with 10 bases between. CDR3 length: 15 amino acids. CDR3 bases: TGTGCCTGGAGTGTACTTCAGGGGAGCAATCAGCCCCAGCATTTT. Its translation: CAWSVLQGSNQPQHF. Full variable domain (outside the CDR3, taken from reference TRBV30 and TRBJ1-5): SQTIHQWPATLVQPVGSPLSLECTVEGTSNPNLYWYRQAAGRGLQLLFYSVGIGQISSEVPQNLSASRPQDRQFILSSKKLLLSDSGFYLCAWSVLQGSNQPQHFGDGTRLSIL.